These 21 T cell receptor beta chains were sequenced from one sample in a study of blood T cell repertoires in COVID-19. Produced via immunoSEQ multiplex PCR; TCRdb's table is partial and in-frame only. The sample contains 250,000 to 300,000 clones, 84% of which appear only once. Sequencing used PBMCs or T cells enriched from blood (not recorded which). Receptors originate from a man aged 30 to 45 with acute COVID-19.

The chain couples TRBV6-5 to TRBJ1-2; D is unresolved. CDR3 length equals 14 residues. From germline, CDR1 is MNHEY and CDR2 SVGAGI. The V end was cut by 5 bases, the J end by 2 bases, with 12 bases between. The CDR3 loop reads CASSKSGLNYGYTF. The CDR3 nucleotides read TGTGCCAGCAGTAAATCAGGACTGAACTATGGCTACACCTTC.

The chain uses TRBV19 and TRBJ1-2; tentative D call: TRBD1 (6 bases). V lost 6 bases, J lost 6 bases, and 29 bases lay in between. CDR1 and CDR2 from the germline V gene are LNHDA and SQIVND (reference sequence). The CDR3 loop spans 18 amino acids. The CDR3 loop is CASRKDTTTGYRENGYTF. The CDR3 DNA reads as TGTGCCAGTAGGAAAGACACAACTACAGGGTACAGGGAGAATGGCTACACCTTC.

The V gene is TRBV10-3, the J gene TRBJ2-3; TRBD2 agrees at 7 bases. Germline CDR1 is ENHRY and CDR2 is SYGVKD. The CDR3 is made up of 14 amino acids. J lost 2 bases, V lost 8 bases, and 7 bases had no gene match. CDR3 nucleotides: TGTGCCATCTCGGCGAGCGGGGTCACAGATACGCAGTATTTT. Translating gives CAISASGVTDTQYF.

V gene TRBV5-6 combines with J gene TRBJ1-5, with D perhaps TRBD1 (5 bases). V lost 5 bases to trimming and J lost 8 bases, with 17 bases between them. The CDR3 has 14 residues. CDR1 and CDR2 from the germline V gene are SGHDT and YYEEEE. In DNA, the CDR3 is TGTGCCAGCAGTAGCGGTGGGGGGGTGAAGCCCCAGCATTTT. It is translated as CASSSGGGVKPQHF.

This rearrangement joins TRBV9 to TRBJ2-1; TRBD2 aligns across 9 bases. CDR1 and CDR2 from the germline V gene are SGDLS and YYNGEE. The CDR3 spans 16 residues. V trimming: 3 bases; J trimming: 4 bases; junction bases outside the gene matches: 8. The CDR3 spells CASSAILAGRYNEQFF. The CDR3 region has the DNA TGTGCCAGCAGCGCGATTCTAGCGGGGAGATACAATGAGCAGTTCTTC.

The chain couples TRBV5-4 to TRBJ1-6; 10 bases agree with TRBD1. The CDR3 has 13 amino acids. Per germline, CDR1 SGHNT and CDR2 YYREEE (reference sequence). Trimming cost V 4 bases and J 14 bases; bases outside gene matches: 6. CDR3: CASSRDRGPALHF. Here the CDR3 DNA reads TGTGCCAGCAGCCGGGACAGGGGACCAGCCCTCCACTTT.

This clone has more than one count but fewer than ten. This specimen includes other DNA sequences encoding the same CDR3. V gene TRBV3-1 (or the pseudogene TRBV3-2) combines with J gene TRBJ1-6; D ambiguous. The germline gives CDR1 LGHDT, CDR2 YNNKEL (reference sequence). The CDR3 consists of 14 residues. Trimming cost V 0 bases and J 6 bases, with 6 bases left between them. CDR3 residues: CASSQDRGNSPLHF. The CDR3 DNA reads as TGTGCCAGCAGCCAAGATCGGGGTAATTCACCCCTCCACTTT.

The chain recombines TRBV5-1 with TRBJ2-3; 7 bases line up with TRBD2. Germline V gene data show CDR1 as SGHRS and CDR2 as YFSETQ. This CDR3 comprises 16 residues. Losses at the gene ends were 3 bases for V and 4 bases for J; bases not matched to a gene: 11. Written as DNA, the CDR3 is TGCGCCAGCAGCTACAAGACTAGCCAGGGAGCAGATACGCAGTATTTT. Residues: CASSYKTSQGADTQYF.

This clone has a handful of counts. The rearrangement uses TRBV11-3 and TRBJ2-1; no firm D call. Trimming took off 1 base at V and 6 bases at J, with 10 bases between the two ends. The CDR3 has 14 amino acids. Germline assignment: CDR1 SGHNT and CDR2 YENEEA. The DNA for the CDR3 is TGTGCCAGCAGCTTAGTCCCCCGCGCCAATGAGCAGTTCTTC. Translation gives CASSLVPRANEQFF.

The chain links TRBV21-1 to TRBJ1-5; the table's D call, TRBD1, was not checked against the DNA. TRBV21-1 is a pseudogene locus. The CDR3 loop spans 15 amino acids. The CDR3 DNA follows: TGTGCCAGCAGCAGGGATGAGACAGACGATACGCCCCAGCATTTT. Translated: CASSRDETDDTPQHF.

The chain combines TRBV4-1 with TRBJ2-2, with 10 nucleotides matching TRBD1. This CDR3 spans 16 amino acids. V trimming: 4 bases; J trimming: 4 bases; junction bases outside the gene matches: 6. Germline assignment: CDR1 MGHRA and CDR2 YSYEKL. The CDR3 protein is CASSPRQGAPTGELFF. CDR3 DNA: TGCGCCAGCAGCCCGAGACAGGGGGCGCCCACCGGGGAGCTGTTTTTT.

This clone has just one count. This sample also contains other DNA sequences that code for the same CDR3. CDR3 protein: CASSPPQGGAFF. In nucleotides, the CDR3 is TGTGCCAGCTCACCACCGCAAGGGGGAGCTTTCTTT. The chain combines TRBV18 with TRBJ1-1; maybe TRBD1 (6 bases). This CDR3 spans 12 amino acids. V dropped 0 bases and J dropped 10 bases, with 9 bases sitting between them. Germline CDR1 reads KGHSH; CDR2 reads LQKENI. Full variable domain (rest looked up from reference TRBV18 and TRBJ1-1): NAGVMQNPRHLVRRRGQEARLRCSPMKGHSHVYWYRQLPEEGLKFMVYLQKENIIDESGMPKERFSAEFPKEGPSILRIQQVVRGDSAAYFCASSPPQGGAFFGQGTRLTVV.

This CDR3 is CASSGGGAPVNEQFF. The CDR3 DNA sequence: TGTGCCAGCAGCGGCGGGGGGGCCCCCGTCAATGAGCAGTTCTTC. The rearrangement links TRBV5-4 to TRBJ2-1; 9 bases are shared with TRBD2. The V and J ends lost 4 bases and 6 bases, in that order; junction bases with no gene match: 8. The CDR3 runs 15 residues. CDR1 and CDR2 from the germline V gene are SGHNT and YYREEE (reference sequence).

The chain combines TRBV27 with TRBJ2-1; TRBD2 matches at 8 bases. The CDR3 covers 12 residues. Germline V gives CDR1 MNHEY, CDR2 SMNVEV (reference sequence). With 5 bases clipped from V and 15 bases from J, the junction kept 9 bases outside the gene matches. CDR3 loop: CASSQSAGALFF. CDR3 nucleotides: TGTGCCAGCAGTCAATCAGCGGGGGCCTTGTTCTTC.

This clone has only one observation. This CDR3 is also generated by other DNA sequences in the sample. This chain links TRBV5-1 with TRBJ2-2, with TRBD1 matching over 11 bases. CDR3 size: 16 residues. Germline CDR1 SGHRS, CDR2 YFSETQ. J was trimmed by 3 bases and V by 4 bases; bases with no gene match: 5. For the CDR3, the DNA is TGCGCCAGCAGCCTCGGACAGGGGGCGGACACCGGGGAGCTGTTTTTT. Amino acid sequence: CASSLGQGADTGELFF.

The chain has TRBV7-7 and TRBJ2-2, with TRBD1 matching over 8 bases. The CDR3 is 15 amino acids. The germline CDR1 and CDR2 sequences are SSHAT and FNYEAQ (reference sequence). V lost 5 bases, J lost 1 base, and 3 bases stayed unmatched. The CDR3 sequence is CASSPDRGNTGELFF. CDR3 DNA sequence: TGTGCCAGCAGCCCCGACAGGGGGAACACCGGGGAGCTGTTTTTT.

This rearrangement joins TRBV9 to TRBJ2-2; 8 positions match TRBD2. With V trimmed by 7 bases and J by 3 bases, 11 bases remained unmatched. The germline CDR1 and CDR2 sequences are SGDLS and YYNGEE. CDR3 length: 16 residues. CDR3 in DNA: TGTGCCAGCGGGGGGAGCGGGAGTGATTACACCGGGGAGCTGTTTTTT. It specifies CASGGSGSDYTGELFF.

The rearrangement uses TRBV2 and TRBJ2-7, with D maybe TRBD1 (6 bases). Trimming stripped 6 bases from V and 6 bases from J, with 18 bases between. The V gene's germline CDR1 is SNHLY and CDR2 FYNNEI. The CDR3 extends over 14 amino acids. Here the CDR3 DNA reads TGTGCCAGCAGCCGCGACAGGTTCTCCGGCGAGCAGTACGTC. It translates to CASSRDRFSGEQYV.

This clone appeared a few times. CDR3 protein: CASSSGQNTEAFF. CDR3 bases: TGTGCCAGCAGCTCGGGACAGAACACTGAAGCTTTCTTT. The chain has TRBV7-6 and TRBJ1-1; a weak D match, TRBD1 (6 bases). The CDR3 extends over 13 amino acids. Germline assignment: CDR1 SGHVS and CDR2 FNYEAQ. V gave up 4 bases and J gave up 1 base, with 7 bases separating them.

The chain combines TRBV5-1 with TRBJ1-2; TRBD1 matches 7 bases. Trimming took 4 bases from V and 7 from J; bases not matched to a gene: 16. The CDR3 is 16 amino acids. Germline lookup yields CDR1 SGHRS and CDR2 YFSETQ. This chain's CDR3 is CASSPRRGTESGGYTF. The CDR3 DNA is TGCGCCAGCAGCCCACGACGTGGGACAGAGAGCGGTGGCTACACCTTC. Full variable domain (rest looked up from reference TRBV5-1 and TRBJ1-2): KAGVTQTPRYLIKTRGQQVTLSCSPISGHRSVSWYQQTPGQGLQFLFEYFSETQRNKGNFPGRFSGRQFSNSRSEMNVSTLELGDSALYLCASSPRRGTESGGYTFGSGTRLTVV.

This chain links TRBV11-3 with TRBJ2-3, with a tentative D call TRBD1 (5 bases). From germline, CDR1 is SGHNT and CDR2 YENEEA. CDR3 size: 15 residues. The V end lost 1 base, the J end lost 2 bases, and 10 bases lay between the germline ends. CDR3: CASSLGQKLTDTQYF. CDR3 coding DNA: TGTGCCAGCAGCTTAGGACAGAAACTCACAGATACGCAGTATTTT. The whole variable domain, filled in from reference TRBV11-3 and TRBJ2-3, reads EAGVVQSPRYKIIEKKQPVAFWCNPISGHNTLYWYLQNLGQGPELLIRYENEEAVDDSQLPKDRFSAERLKGVDSTLKIQPAELGDSAVYLCASSLGQKLTDTQYFGPGTRLTVL.